Listed below are T cell receptor beta chains from one sample, sequenced in a study of control samples from healthy donors and cancer patients. The data were produced by immunoSEQ multiplex PCR, yet TCRdb's version contains in-frame clones alone and is incomplete. Of more than 110,000 clones listed, 75% to 90% are singletons. Sequences were obtained from blood. The origin of the receptors is a woman in her twenties or thirties in good health. Each CDR3 is given with its conserved first and last residue. Fields, in order: CDR3 protein, CDR3 DNA, V gene, D gene, J gene, clone size. D genes are given only for firm matches. Some rows mark clone size as missing; the rest say once, few, many or name a class of expanded clone.

CDR3 protein: CASTEQMGGETQYF
CDR3 DNA: TGTGCCAGCACCGAACAGATGGGGGGCGAGACCCAGTACTTC
V gene: TRBV6-5
D gene: NA
J gene: TRBJ2-5
clone size: few

CDR3 protein: CASSPRQGPYGYTF
CDR3 DNA: TGTGCCAGCAGCCCCCGACAGGGCCCCTATGGCTACACCTTC
V gene: TRBV3-1/TRBV3-2
D gene: TRBD1
J gene: TRBJ1-2
clone size: NA

CDR3 protein: CASSARTGLAEETQYF
CDR3 DNA: TGTGCCAGCAGCGCCAGGACTGGACTAGCGGAAGAGACCCAGTACTTC
V gene: TRBV9
D gene: TRBD2
J gene: TRBJ2-5
clone size: NA

CDR3 protein: CASSLGAGGVYEQYF
CDR3 DNA: TGTGCCAGCAGCTTAGGGGCAGGGGGCGTCTACGAGCAGTACTTC
V gene: TRBV7-6
D gene: TRBD1
J gene: TRBJ2-7
clone size: NA

CDR3 protein: CASSQDQGGYETQYF
CDR3 DNA: TGTGCCAGCAGCCAAGATCAAGGGGGGTACGAGACCCAGTACTTC
V gene: TRBV14
D gene: NA
J gene: TRBJ2-5
clone size: NA

CDR3 protein: CASSESGSGEQFF
CDR3 DNA: TGCGCCAGCAGTGAGTCGGGTAGTGGAGAGCAGTTCTTC
V gene: TRBV10-1
D gene: NA
J gene: TRBJ2-1
clone size: once

CDR3 protein: CASSSFGAQYF
CDR3 DNA: TGTGCCAGCAGTAGCTTTGGGGCCCAGTACTTC
V gene: TRBV6-5
D gene: NA
J gene: TRBJ2-5
clone size: NA

CDR3 protein: CASSSPRGDQETQYF
CDR3 DNA: TGTGCCAGCAGCTCCCCTAGGGGCGATCAAGAGACCCAGTACTTC
V gene: TRBV5-4
D gene: NA
J gene: TRBJ2-5
clone size: NA

CDR3 protein: CASSATRVGNTIYF
CDR3 DNA: TGTGCCAGCAGTGCCACCCGAGTAGGAAACACCATATATTTT
V gene: TRBV2
D gene: NA
J gene: TRBJ1-3
clone size: NA

CDR3 protein: CASSMGGKQYF
CDR3 DNA: TGTGCCAGCAGCATGGGGGGCAAGCAGTACTTC
V gene: TRBV3-1/TRBV3-2
D gene: NA
J gene: TRBJ2-7
clone size: NA

CDR3 protein: CASSFGRHTSWYGYTF
CDR3 DNA: TGTGCCAGCAGCTTTGGCAGACACACCTCGTGGTATGGCTACACCTTC
V gene: TRBV11-2
D gene: NA
J gene: TRBJ1-2
clone size: NA